The present entry profiles one T cell receptor (beta chain) with its context. No antigen is known for it. This record belongs to a study of blood T cells in healthy people across ages. Study outcomes and limitations: The study regarded diversity estimates from one million T cells as underestimates. Age advanced and TCR beta diversity per million T cells fell, roughly linearly. With unsorted PBMCs, a conclusive comparison of naive versus antigen-experienced cells was not possible.

The second PCR ran about 6 to 12 cycles with a sample-barcoded 5' primer and J-beta primers. A template-switch adaptor with 12 random nucleotides tagged each cDNA molecule. From the 5' RACE reads, TCRdb called clonotypes with MiXCR, one entry per CDR3 protein. The sample has around 1,100,000 distinct CDR3 sequences, around two fifths seen once. Germline assignment: CDR1 KGHSH and CDR2 LQKENI. V trimming: 4 bases; J trimming: 11 bases; junction bases outside the gene matches: 13. The CDR3 is made up of 14 amino acids. The chain is built from TRBV18 and TRBJ2-5; 7 positions match TRBD1. Input material: blood. This TCR came from a man younger than 30 in good health. CDR3 sequence (DNA): TGTGCCAGCTCACAGGTTACAGGGGAGAATGAGCAGTACTTC. It codes for CASSQVTGENEQYF.